This T cell receptor (beta chain) was found in a study of pediatric ulcerative colitis. Study background: Disease was pancolitis in several and left-sided in two, histology-confirmed.

This table comes from immunoSEQ multiplex PCR, and its TCRdb copy is limited to in-frame clones, with some not included. The sample yields more than 50,000 clones, over 65% seen once. CDR1 is MNHNS, CDR2 SASEGT, per germline. J gave up 8 bases and V 6 bases, and 6 bases lay outside the gene matches. The CDR3 covers 15 residues. The sequence derives from a boy aged 5 to 17 with moderate ulcerative colitis. Sequenced material: blood. This sequence joins TRBV6-1 and TRBJ2-2, with TRBD2 matching over 13 bases. CDR3 residues: CASRELAGGPGELFF. CDR3 nucleotide sequence: TGTGCCAGCAGAGAACTAGCGGGGGGGCCGGGGGAGCTGTTTTTT.